The 16 T cell receptor beta chains reported below all come from one sample, sequenced in a study of blood T cells in healthy people across ages. A second about 7 to 11 cycle PCR used barcoded and J-beta primers. One entry per CDR3 protein, called by TCRdb with MiXCR from the 5' RACE reads. The profile shows about 680,000 distinct CDR3 sequences, roughly 49% of them singletons. The specimen sequenced was blood. The receptor set was obtained from a woman aged 55-70 years in good health.

Only one count was recorded for this clonotype. V and J are TRBV4-1 and TRBJ1-2; D ambiguous. Deletions cut 2 bases from V and 8 bases from J, with 15 bases between. The CDR3 has 14 residues. CDR1 is MGHRA, CDR2 YSYEKL, per germline. The DNA of the CDR3 is TGCGCCAGCAGCCAATTAAGAGACCGGCAGGGCTACACCTTC. Its protein product is CASSQLRDRQGYTF.

This clonotype showed up many times. The rearrangement joins TRBV10-3 to TRBJ2-3; D remains unclear. Germline CDR1 and CDR2: ENHRY and SYGVKD. V shed 2 bases and J shed 2 bases, with 8 bases lying between them. The CDR3 is 14 residues long. The CDR3 nucleotides are TGTGCCATCAGTGAGGGGTCGTTCACAGATACGCAGTATTTT. This translates into CAISEGSFTDTQYF.

This clonotype was seen a few times. The chain is built from TRBV6-6 and TRBJ2-3; D is uncertain. This CDR3 region has 14 residues. The germline V gene has CDR1 MNHNY and CDR2 SVGAGI (reference sequence). With 6 bases removed from V and 0 bases from J, the gap between germline ends came to 10 bases. The CDR3 region has the DNA TGTGCCAGCAGATCGACCGCGAGCACAGATACGCAGTATTTT. Amino acid sequence: CASRSTASTDTQYF.

The rearrangement links TRBV7-2 to TRBJ2-5, with D possibly being TRBD1 or TRBD2 (6 bases each). The CDR3 contains 15 residues. The germline V gene encodes CDR1 SGHTA and CDR2 FQGNSA. V was pared by 1 base and J by 5 bases, with 14 bases between. The CDR3 nucleotides are TGTGCCAGCAGCTTAGAATATGGGGGGCGGGAGACCCAGTACTTC. This gives the protein CASSLEYGGRETQYF. The full variable domain, in which reference TRBV7-2 and TRBJ2-5 provide the parts outside the CDR3, is GAGVSQSPSNKVTEKGKDVELRCDPISGHTALYWYRQSLGQGLEFLIYFQGNSAPDKSGLPSDRFSAERTGGSVSTLTIQRTQQEDSAVYLCASSLEYGGRETQYFGPGTRLLVL.

Many counts were recorded for this clonotype. The V gene is TRBV18, the J gene TRBJ1-1; D is undetermined. Germline V gene sequence: CDR1 KGHSH, CDR2 LQKENI. The CDR3 has 15 amino acids. Trimming removed 2 bases from V and 1 base from J, with 11 bases in between. CDR3 sequence (DNA): TGTGCCAGCTCACCAAGGTTGGCAAAGAACACTGAAGCTTTCTTT. Its protein product is CASSPRLAKNTEAFF.

V usage is TRBV7-6 and J usage is TRBJ2-2, with a possible D match to TRBD1 (6 bases). Germline CDR1 is SGHVS and CDR2 is FNYEAQ. The CDR3 has 16 amino acids. Trimming removed 2 bases at V and 1 base at J, with 11 bases between. CDR3 region: CASSLQLGQNTGELFF. The CDR3 DNA sequence: TGTGCCAGCAGCTTACAATTGGGACAGAACACCGGGGAGCTGTTTTTT.

This clonotype came up a few times. The V and J genes are TRBV20-1 and TRBJ2-4, with 9 bases matching TRBD1. CDR1 is DFQATT and CDR2 is SNEGSKA in the germline V gene (reference sequence). Trimming cost V 8 bases and J 1 base; bases outside gene matches: 9. This CDR3 comprises 15 residues. CDR3 nucleotide sequence: TGCAGTAAAGCCGGGACAGGGAGTGCCAAAAACATTCAGTACTTC. Its protein product is CSKAGTGSAKNIQYF.

This sequence joins TRBV20-1 and TRBJ2-1; 10 nucleotides line up with TRBD2. Germline loops: CDR1 DFQATT, CDR2 SNEGSKA (reference sequence). Trimming cost V 7 bases and J 6 bases; bases outside gene matches: 9. The CDR3 runs to 14 residues. The CDR3: CSGYSGRFPNEQFF. CDR3 nucleotide sequence: TGCAGTGGATATAGCGGGAGGTTCCCCAATGAGCAGTTCTTC.

This clonotype was observed at least ten times. The J gene is TRBJ2-2, the V gene TRBV7-3; no reliable D call. Per the germline V gene, CDR1 is SGHTA and CDR2 is FQGTGA. V lost 2 bases and J 2 bases, leaving 12 bases between the germline ends. There are 16 residues in the CDR3. The CDR3 region is CASSLQPTFNTGELFF. The CDR3 region has the DNA TGTGCCAGCAGCTTACAGCCTACGTTCAACACCGGGGAGCTGTTTTTT.

The chain uses TRBV6-5 and TRBJ2-3; 7 bases match TRBD2. J gave up 3 bases and V 10 bases, and 10 bases lay outside the gene matches. CDR3 length: 14 residues. The germline V gene encodes CDR1 MNHEY and CDR2 SVGAGI. The CDR3: CATQTSRVTDTQYF. In DNA, the CDR3 is TGTGCCACTCAGACTAGCAGGGTGACAGATACGCAGTATTTT.

V usage is TRBV7-2 and J usage is TRBJ2-5; D remains unclear. The CDR3 consists of 15 residues. V was cut by 4 bases and J by 0 bases, with 12 bases left in between. Germline-derived CDR1 and CDR2 are SGHTA and FQGNSA. The CDR3 coding sequence is TGTGCCAGCAGCTCGGGCGCCTCGTACCAAGAGACCCAGTACTTC. As protein: CASSSGASYQETQYF.

CDR3 in amino acids: CASTQGSYEQYF. The CDR3 nucleotides read TGTGCCAGCACCCAGGGCTCCTACGAGCAGTACTTC. V usage is TRBV12-3 or TRBV12-4 and J usage is TRBJ2-7; D possibly corresponds to TRBD1 (5 bases). The CDR3 spans 12 residues. Trimming pared 7 bases from V and 0 bases from J, leaving 7 bases between.

This clonotype appeared a few times. The J gene is TRBJ2-5, the V gene TRBV29-1, with a tentative D call TRBD1 (6 bases). CDR1 and CDR2 (germline): SQVTM, ANQGSEA. Trimming shortened V by 0 bases and J by 11 bases, and 13 bases separated the two germline ends. CDR3 length equals 12 residues. Written as DNA, the CDR3 is TGCAGCGTTGAAGATCCGGGGCAGGGGCAGTACTTC. Encoded protein: CSVEDPGQGQYF.

The chain employs TRBV11-2 and TRBJ2-5; TRBD1 aligns across 9 bases. Germline V gives CDR1 SGHAT, CDR2 FQNNGV. Trimming at V came to 5 bases and at J to 11 bases, leaving 15 bases not matched to a gene. The CDR3 contains 15 residues. Written as DNA, the CDR3 is TGTGCCAGCAGCCGCGACGGGACAGGGTCGGGTGAGCAGTACTTC. Amino acid sequence: CASSRDGTGSGEQYF. Looking up the rest from reference TRBV11-2 and TRBJ2-5 gives the full variable domain: EAGVAQSPRYKIIEKRQSVAFWCNPISGHATLYWYQQILGQGPKLLIQFQNNGVVDDSQLPKDRFSAERLKGVDSTLKIQPAKLEDSAVYLCASSRDGTGSGEQYFGPGTRLLVL.

The V gene is TRBV3-1, the J gene TRBJ2-5, with TRBD2 as a possible D gene (7 bases). The CDR3 contains 15 residues. Trimming left V 4 bases short and J 5 bases short, with 17 bases between. Germline assignment: CDR1 LGHDT and CDR2 YNNKEL (reference sequence). The CDR3 bases are TGTGCCAGCAGCCTCGCGGGGGCTGGGACTGAGACCCAGTACTTC. Amino acids: CASSLAGAGTETQYF.

This chain's CDR3 is CSARATSGISYEQYF. The DNA for the CDR3 is TGCAGTGCTAGGGCAACTAGCGGGATCTCCTACGAGCAGTACTTC. This chain uses TRBV20-1 with TRBJ2-7; 10 nucleotides line up with TRBD2. Germline V CDR1 and CDR2: DFQATT, SNEGSKA (reference sequence). With V trimmed by 3 bases and J by 0 bases, 5 bases remained unmatched. The CDR3 is made up of 15 amino acids.